The next 8 T cell receptor beta chains were all read from a single sample in a study of blood T cell repertoires in COVID-19. The protocol was immunoSEQ multiplex PCR, while the TCRdb copy is restricted to in-frame clones and leaves out a portion. Of 200,000 to 250,000 clones listed, roughly nine tenths were seen once; the top ten hold about 0.8%. Source material: peripheral blood. The receptors were gathered from a man aged 60 to 69 with COVID-19, enrolled during active disease.

The J gene is TRBJ2-3, the V gene TRBV5-5; D perhaps matches TRBD2 (6 bases). The CDR3 is made up of 16 amino acids. V lost 0 bases, J lost 0 bases, and 11 bases lay in between. CDR1 and CDR2 (germline): SGHKS, YYEKEE (reference sequence). CDR3 protein: CASSLAGLTSTDTQYF. The CDR3 DNA reads as TGTGCCAGCAGCTTGGCCGGACTAACTAGCACAGATACGCAGTATTTT.

V and J are TRBV7-9 and TRBJ1-1, with a tentative D call TRBD1 (5 bases). V shed 5 bases and J shed 10 bases, with 17 bases lying between them. CDR3 length: 13 residues. Germline CDR1 and CDR2: SEHNR and FQNEAQ (reference sequence). The CDR3 protein is CASSPLLGGGAFF. The CDR3 nucleotides read TGTGCCAGCAGCCCCCTCCTCGGGGGGGGAGCTTTCTTT. Combining the CDR3 with reference TRBV7-9 and TRBJ1-1 gives the whole variable domain DTGVSQNPRHKITKRGQNVTFRCDPISEHNRLYWYRQTLGQGPEFLTYFQNEAQLEKSRLLSDRFSAERPKGSFSTLEIQRTEQGDSAMYLCASSPLLGGGAFFGQGTRLTVV.

This clone was counted once. The V and J genes are TRBV5-5 and TRBJ2-5; 8 bases are shared with TRBD2. With 0 bases clipped from V and 1 base from J, the junction kept 11 bases outside the gene matches. Germline loops: CDR1 SGHKS, CDR2 YYEKEE (reference sequence). This CDR3 spans 18 amino acids. CDR3 DNA: TGTGCCAGCAGCTTGGACTGGCGGGGCGGGGGGCTCCAAGAGACCCAGTACTTC. Its translation is CASSLDWRGGGLQETQYF.

CDR3 loop: CASSLRGGVLTEAFF. In DNA, the CDR3 is TGTGCCAGCAGCTTACGAGGGGGGGTCCTCACTGAAGCTTTCTTT. The rearrangement uses TRBV5-6 and TRBJ1-1, with D tentatively TRBD1 (6 bases). The germline V gene encodes CDR1 SGHDT and CDR2 YYEEEE. CDR3 length equals 15 residues. Trimming cost V 2 bases and J 4 bases, with 15 bases left between them. Variable domain in full (rest from reference TRBV5-6 and TRBJ1-1): DAGVTQSPTHLIKTRGQQVTLRCSPKSGHDTVSWYQQALGQGPQFIFQYYEEEERQRGNFPDRFSGHQFPNYSSELNVNALLLGDSALYLCASSLRGGVLTEAFFGQGTRLTVV.

V and J are TRBV5-1 and TRBJ1-2; D gene ambiguous. This CDR3 is 12 amino acids long. V dropped 4 bases and J dropped 8 bases, with 12 bases sitting between them. Germline V gives CDR1 SGHRS, CDR2 YFSETQ. CDR3 nucleotide sequence: TGCGCCAGCAGCCAGGACTTAGGGGGCTACACCTTC. Translated: CASSQDLGGYTF.

The CDR3 DNA reads TGTGCCATCAGTGGGCTAGGGACTAGCGGGGGGTACAATGAGCAGTTCTTC. Residues: CAISGLGTSGGYNEQFF. The chain recombines TRBV10-3 with TRBJ2-1; 15 nucleotides agree with TRBD2. The CDR3 totals 17 residues. The germline gives CDR1 ENHRY, CDR2 SYGVKD. The junction had 5 bases not matched to a gene; V was cut back by 4 bases and J by 4 bases.

This clone was counted only a few times. This chain joins TRBV27 and TRBJ1-2; D is ambiguous. This CDR3 contains 13 residues. V dropped 3 bases and J dropped 8 bases, with 13 bases sitting between them. Germline lookup yields CDR1 MNHEY and CDR2 SMNVEV (reference sequence). The DNA of the CDR3 is TGTGCCAGCAGTTTGGCCCGATCCCAGGGCTACACCTTC. This sequence encodes CASSLARSQGYTF.

The rearrangement links TRBV28 to TRBJ1-1; D remains unclear. V gave up 6 bases and J gave up 3 bases, with 11 bases separating them. Germline assignment: CDR1 MDHEN and CDR2 SYDVKM. CDR3 length: 13 residues. This CDR3 is CASSPAGYTEAFF. The CDR3 nucleotides are TGTGCCAGCAGCCCCGCGGGCTACACTGAAGCTTTCTTT. Combining the CDR3 with reference TRBV28 and TRBJ1-1 gives the whole variable domain DVKVTQSSRYLVKRTGEKVFLECVQDMDHENMFWYRQDPGLGLRLIYFSYDVKMKEKGDIPEGYSVSREKKERFSLILESASTNQTSMYLCASSPAGYTEAFFGQGTRLTVV.